The 6 T cell receptor beta chains below all came from one sample that was sequenced in a study of molecular identifiers for immune sequencing clone quantification. TCRdb reprocessed the PCR reads with MiXCR, giving one entry per CDR3 protein. The sample includes 490,000 or so distinct CDR3 sequences, about 26% seen only once; the top ten take around 0.79%. What was sequenced was naive CD8+ T cells from blood, with Jurkat cell RNA spiked in. Subset in this sample: FACS-sorted CD8+CD4-CCR7+CD45RA+ naive T cells. Receptors were obtained from a human donor in good health. Some libraries in this study had Jurkat cell RNA spiked in.

This clonotype came up many times. The chain carries TRBV5-4 and TRBJ2-7; 10 bases line up with TRBD1. CDR3 length equals 15 residues. Looked up from germline, CDR1 is SGHNT and CDR2 is YYREEE (reference sequence). The V and J ends lost 4 bases and 4 bases, in that order; junction bases with no gene match: 8. CDR3 sequence reads: CASSDRGLVRYEQYF. Here the CDR3 DNA reads TGTGCCAGCAGCGACAGGGGGCTTGTAAGGTACGAGCAGTACTTC.

About this clonotype: Just one base apart from a much larger clone, this may be a read error. The chain links TRBV12-3 or TRBV12-4 to TRBJ1-2, with unresolved D. The CDR3 is 16 residues long. The DNA for the CDR3 is TGTGCCAGCACTTTAGACACTCGTGAACAGTACTATGGCTACACCTTC. This translates into CASTLDTREQYYGYTF.

This clonotype was found a few times. J is TRBJ2-5 and V is TRBV25-1; D call uncertain. The V end was cut by 3 bases, the J end by 5 bases, with 16 bases between. There are 15 residues in the CDR3. Germline CDR1 reads MGHDK; CDR2 reads SYGVNS. This CDR3 is CASSDQQVIGETQYF. CDR3 bases: TGTGCCAGCAGTGACCAGCAGGTGATAGGGGAGACCCAGTACTTC. The entire variable domain, with the rest obtained from reference TRBV25-1 and TRBJ2-5, is as follows: EADIYQTPRYLVIGTGKKITLECSQTMGHDKMYWYQQDPGMELHLIHYSYGVNSTEKGDLSSESTVSRIRTEHFPLTLESARPSHTSQYLCASSDQQVIGETQYFGPGTRLLVL.

V usage is TRBV4-1 and J usage is TRBJ2-7, with D uncertain. V dropped 4 bases and J dropped 2 bases, with 15 bases sitting between them. The CDR3 sequence is 15 residues long. Germline V lookup: CDR1 MGHRA, CDR2 YSYEKL. Here the CDR3 reads CASSPYTSATYEQYF. The CDR3 DNA sequence: TGCGCCAGCAGCCCGTACACTTCGGCCACCTACGAGCAGTACTTC.

The chain joins TRBV6-5 to TRBJ2-5; D might be TRBD1 (5 bases). V shed 6 bases and J shed 9 bases, with 26 bases lying between them. The CDR3 runs to 16 residues. Germline V lookup: CDR1 MNHEY, CDR2 SVGAGI. In DNA form, the CDR3 reads TGTGCCAGCAGACCTACAGACAGTAGGGGCGCTGAGGCCCAGTACTTC. Its translation is CASRPTDSRGAEAQYF.

About this clonotype itself: At one end, the junction sequence differs from germline, possibly due to a read error. The rearrangement links TRBV20-1 to TRBJ2-7; 12 nucleotides match TRBD1. The germline V gene encodes CDR1 DFQATT and CDR2 SNEGSKA (reference sequence). This CDR3 is 17 amino acids long. CDR3 bases: TGCAGTGCCCGATTGCCTACCGGGACAGGGGGCCGGGACGAGCAGTGCTTC. Protein sequence: CSARLPTGTGGRDEQCF.